This TCR beta chain came from a study of T cell responses to AZD1222 COVID-19 vaccine. In the study overall: It was second doses at about 4 or about 12 weeks that were pooled.

Study results and limitations: Sampled repertoires all dated from after the peak T cell response. Clonal diversity was possibly underestimated, and white British individuals and females predominated among donors. Compared with day 0, the breadth and depth of the Spike-specific TCR repertoire rose significantly after two doses of AZD1222.

Generated by immunoSEQ multiplex PCR, the TCRdb table keeps only in-frame clones and is missing some. The table shows 95,000 to 150,000 clones, with 92% occurring only once. V was shortened by 3 bases and J by 10 bases, with 20 bases between the two germline ends. This CDR3 has 15 amino acids. Only one count was recorded for this clone. Its target is unknown. The material was peripheral blood, obtained on day 0 of AZD1222 vaccination. The V and J genes are TRBV23-1 and TRBJ2-3; D possibly corresponds to TRBD2 (5 bases). TRBV23-1 is labeled an ORF, and its function is uncertain. The sequence was obtained from an adult in good health. The CDR3: CASSHVLARFWAQYF. DNA for the CDR3: TGCGCCAGCAGTCATGTCCTAGCTAGATTTTGGGCGCAGTATTTT.